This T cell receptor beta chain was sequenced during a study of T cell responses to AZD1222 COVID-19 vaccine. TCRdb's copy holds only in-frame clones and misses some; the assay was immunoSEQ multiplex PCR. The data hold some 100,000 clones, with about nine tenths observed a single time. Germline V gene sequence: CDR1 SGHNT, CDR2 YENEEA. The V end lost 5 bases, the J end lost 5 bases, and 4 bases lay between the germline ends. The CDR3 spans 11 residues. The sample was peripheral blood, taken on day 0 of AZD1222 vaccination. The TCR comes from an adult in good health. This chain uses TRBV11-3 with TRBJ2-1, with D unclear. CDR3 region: CASSENNEQFF. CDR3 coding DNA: TGTGCCAGCAGCGAAAACAATGAGCAGTTCTTC.